This passage covers 9 T cell receptor beta chains from one sample sequenced in a study of blood T cell repertoires in COVID-19. Here immunoSEQ multiplex PCR was the method, and the copy in TCRdb shows in-frame clones only, minus some. Of approximately 280,000 clones in the sample, about nine tenths are singletons; the top ten hold less than 2.5%. The sequencing input was peripheral blood. Receptors originate from a man in his forties or fifties with acute or convalescent COVID-19.

The gene calls are TRBV24-1 and TRBJ2-7; 8 bases are a match to TRBD1. Trimming removed 6 bases from V and 0 bases from J; junction bases left unmatched: 6. The CDR3 loop spans 15 amino acids. The germline CDR1 and CDR2 sequences are KGHDR and SFDVKD. Here the CDR3 DNA reads TGTGCCACCAGTCCCGGGACAGGTTTCTCCTACGAGCAGTACTTC. It encodes CATSPGTGFSYEQYF.

This clone was counted a few times. The rearrangement links TRBV7-9 to TRBJ2-7, with 8 bases fitting TRBD1. The CDR3 totals 14 residues. Germline lookup yields CDR1 SEHNR and CDR2 FQNEAQ (reference sequence). Trimming at V came to 4 bases and at J to 3 bases, leaving 5 bases not matched to a gene. The CDR3 sequence: CASSSSGTGYEQYF. The CDR3 region has the DNA TGTGCCAGCAGCTCTTCCGGGACAGGCTACGAGCAGTACTTC.

V gene TRBV4-1 combines with J gene TRBJ1-6; D gene uncertain. V lost 0 bases and J 9 bases, leaving 15 bases between the germline ends. The CDR3 is 16 amino acids. The germline V gene encodes CDR1 MGHRA and CDR2 YSYEKL. CDR3 sequence: CASSQEVTELASPLHF. In DNA form, the CDR3 reads TGCGCCAGCAGCCAAGAAGTTACGGAGTTAGCTTCACCCCTCCACTTT.

The chain combines TRBV5-4 with TRBJ2-7, with 7 bases lining up with TRBD2. CDR3 length: 13 amino acids. Germline V gene data show CDR1 as SGHNT and CDR2 as YYREEE (reference sequence). V was clipped by 7 bases and J by 6 bases; unmatched bases: 10. Here the CDR3 reads CASHAHWTSEQYF. The CDR3 bases are TGTGCCAGCCACGCTCATTGGACTAGCGAGCAGTACTTC.

The chain carries TRBV27 and TRBJ2-1, with D possibly matching TRBD2 (6 bases). The germline V gene encodes CDR1 MNHEY and CDR2 SMNVEV (reference sequence). V lost 7 bases to trimming and J lost 7 bases, with 20 bases between them. CDR3 length equals 15 residues. The CDR3 here is CASKSAPGTVNEQFF. CDR3 coding DNA: TGTGCCAGCAAATCAGCCCCCGGGACTGTTAATGAGCAGTTCTTC.

In DNA, the CDR3 is TGTGCCATTTTAGCGGGGGGCTTACAATGGGAGCTGTTTTTT. This codes for CAILAGGLQWELFF. The chain couples TRBV7-8 to TRBJ2-2; the match to TRBD2 covers 10 bases. Trimming cost V 10 bases and J 9 bases; bases outside gene matches: 11. The CDR3 is made up of 14 amino acids. Germline loops: CDR1 SGHVS, CDR2 FQNEAQ.

The chain couples TRBV4-1 to TRBJ2-3, with D possibly matching TRBD2 (6 bases). The V end was cut by 4 bases, the J end by 4 bases, with 12 bases between. The germline gives CDR1 MGHRA, CDR2 YSYEKL. The CDR3 sequence is 14 residues long. DNA of the CDR3: TGCGCCAGCAGCCGCCTGGAGGGCCCAGATACGCAGTATTTT. This translates into CASSRLEGPDTQYF.

The genes are TRBV18 and TRBJ1-5; D remains ambiguous. Germline V gene sequence: CDR1 KGHSH, CDR2 LQKENI. This CDR3 comprises 17 residues. Trimming left V 5 bases short and J 6 bases short, with 23 bases between. DNA of the CDR3: TGTGCCAGCTCAGTCCTTCCAAGCGGTCAAGGTGGTCAGCCCCAGCATTTT. Translated: CASSVLPSGQGGQPQHF.

This chain links TRBV2 with TRBJ2-5; tentatively, D is TRBD1 (6 bases). The germline V gene encodes CDR1 SNHLY and CDR2 FYNNEI. V lost 1 base to trimming and J lost 2 bases, with 8 bases between them. This CDR3 is built from 14 residues. The CDR3 loop is CASSEGTDQETQYF. The CDR3 DNA follows: TGTGCCAGCAGTGAAGGGACAGATCAAGAGACCCAGTACTTC.